Each of the 21 T cell receptor beta chains below was sequenced from the same sample in a study of human CD8 memory T cell subsets. By UMI-labeled 5' RACE, the TCR beta libraries were made. TCRdb re-called the 5' RACE reads and shows each CDR3 protein once, DNA omitted. Its table records more than 15,000 distinct CDR3 sequences. The sample comprised CD8+ stem-like memory T cells (TSCM and TCM) sorted from PBMCs. Subset defined: stem-like memory CD8 T cells (TSTEM), CCR7+ PD-1- TIGIT-. Receptor source: a human donor in good health.

The V gene is TRBV6-6, the J gene TRBJ2-1. The CDR3 is 14 amino acids. In germline, CDR1 is MNHNY, CDR2 SVGAGI (reference sequence). The CDR3 protein is CASSYSEGINEQFF.

V usage is TRBV6-6 and J usage is TRBJ1-1; the TCRdb D gene call, TRBD1, has no DNA to confirm it. Germline CDR1 MNHNY, CDR2 SVGAGI (reference sequence). The CDR3 runs 15 residues. The CDR3 loop reads CASSYSGGRNTEAFF.

The chain has TRBV5-6 and TRBJ2-2. CDR1 is SGHDT, CDR2 YYEEEE, per germline. The CDR3 contains 12 residues. The CDR3 sequence is CASSLAPRELFF.

The rearrangement joins TRBV12-3 or TRBV12-4 to TRBJ1-1. The CDR3 extends over 14 amino acids. The CDR3 is CASSLKRSYTEAFF.

The V gene is TRBV19, the J gene TRBJ1-1; the D call from TCRdb, TRBD1, cannot be confirmed without DNA. The germline V gene encodes CDR1 LNHDA and CDR2 SQIVND (reference sequence). The CDR3 is made up of 17 amino acids. The CDR3 loop is CASSDLGTGYDSTEAFF.

The CDR3 here is CASSYSGARSTEAFF. The rearrangement joins TRBV7-9 to TRBJ1-1; no DNA is available, so the TRBD1 call from TCRdb remains unchecked. CDR3 length: 15 amino acids. Germline CDR1 and CDR2: SEHNR and FQNEAQ (reference sequence).

This CDR3 reads CATSRTREVDEQYF. The rearrangement uses TRBV15 and TRBJ2-7; TCRdb proposes TRBD2, but this gene call is untestable without DNA. The CDR3 covers 14 residues. CDR1 is LNHNV and CDR2 is YYDKDF in the germline V gene (reference sequence). Full variable domain (missing parts from reference TRBV15 and TRBJ2-7): DAMVIQNPRYQVTQFGKPVTLSCSQTLNHNVMYWYQQKSSQAPKLLFHYYDKDFNNEADTPDNFQSRRPNTSFCFLDIRSPGLGDTAMYLCATSRTREVDEQYFGPGTRLTVT.

The genes are TRBV12-3 or TRBV12-4 and TRBJ1-5. There are 14 residues in the CDR3. CDR3 sequence: CASSLRGNNQPQHF.

This chain joins TRBV9 and TRBJ2-7; TCRdb lists TRBD2, though no DNA is available to test this call. The CDR3 covers 17 residues. The germline V gene has CDR1 SGDLS and CDR2 YYNGEE. CDR3 sequence reads: CASSVSSGGPQAYEQYF.

The rearrangement uses TRBV4-2 and TRBJ2-5; TCRdb indicates TRBD1, and absent DNA this call remains unverified. Germline V gene lookup returns CDR1 LGHNA and CDR2 YNFKEQ. The CDR3 is made up of 16 amino acids. This CDR3 reads CASSQEGTGVQETQYF.

The chain uses TRBV9 and TRBJ1-1. The V gene's germline CDR1 is SGDLS and CDR2 YYNGEE. This CDR3 comprises 12 residues. The CDR3 loop is CASSPRNTEAFF.

The rearrangement uses TRBV6-1 and TRBJ2-7; TCRdb's assignment of TRBD2 cannot be checked, as there is no DNA. Germline V gene lookup returns CDR1 MNHNS and CDR2 SASEGT. The CDR3 covers 15 residues. CDR3 loop: CASSEAEGGSYEQYF.

The V call is TRBV7-9, the J call TRBJ1-6; TCRdb calls TRBD1, which cannot be checked without DNA. This CDR3 contains 14 residues. Germline V lookup: CDR1 SEHNR, CDR2 FQNEAQ (reference sequence). The CDR3 region is CASRTGLYNSPLHF.

V and J are TRBV13 and TRBJ2-1; as DNA is missing, the TRBD1 call by TCRdb cannot be tested. Germline V gives CDR1 PRHDT, CDR2 FYEKMQ (reference sequence). This CDR3 has 16 residues. CDR3 amino acids: CASSTEGDRGLGEQFF.

The J gene is TRBJ2-7, the V gene TRBV28; the TCRdb call, TRBD2, lacks DNA for checking. Germline V gene data show CDR1 as MDHEN and CDR2 as SYDVKM. The CDR3 contains 14 residues. CDR3 sequence: CASSSGLSSYEQYF.

The J gene is TRBJ2-5, the V gene TRBV7-9; TCRdb picks TRBD2, but there is no DNA to check that call. CDR3 size: 14 residues. CDR1 and CDR2 (germline): SEHNR, FQNEAQ (reference sequence). CDR3 protein: CASSQEVLRETQYF.

This rearrangement joins TRBV29-1 to TRBJ2-7; TCRdb's assignment of TRBD1 cannot be checked, as there is no DNA. This CDR3 contains 13 residues. The germline V gene has CDR1 SQVTM and CDR2 ANQGSEA. CDR3 amino acids: CSVGGYDPYEQYF.

This chain connects TRBV28 to TRBJ2-5; TCRdb proposes TRBD2, but this gene call is untestable without DNA. Germline CDR1 reads MDHEN; CDR2 reads SYDVKM. CDR3 size: 19 residues. CDR3 sequence: CASSTPSHPSGRVEETQYF.

This chain joins TRBV29-1 and TRBJ2-2. Germline CDR1 reads SQVTM; CDR2 reads ANQGSEA. CDR3 length: 11 residues. CDR3 region: CSIERTGELFF.

The chain recombines TRBV2 with TRBJ1-5. CDR3 size: 14 residues. The germline CDR1 and CDR2 sequences are SNHLY and FYNNEI. This chain's CDR3 is CASSEGPSNQPQHF.

The CDR3 sequence is CASSERRTALYEQYF. The chain employs TRBV6-1 and TRBJ2-7. This CDR3 has 15 amino acids. Germline CDR1 reads MNHNS; CDR2 reads SASEGT.